This paragraph covers one TCR beta chain sequence. Its cognate antigen is unknown. These data come from a study of T cell clonotyping in hematopoietic cell transplantation. Overall study results and limits: After transplant, recipient diversity fell while pathologically expanded clonotypes grew through day 180. Without cell sorting, CD4 versus CD8 contributions remain unresolved.

The CDR3 has 16 amino acids. Germline trimming cut 4 bases from V and 6 bases from J; bases unmatched to any gene: 14. Germline V lookup: CDR1 KGHSH, CDR2 LQKENI. Assay: immunoSEQ multiplex PCR; the TCRdb copy retains only in-frame clones and omits some. The sample has thousands of clones, about two thirds seen once; the top ten hold around a quarter. Source: PBMCs, taken 100 days after allogeneic stem cell transplant. This chain uses TRBV18 with TRBJ2-7, with 8 bases aligning to TRBD2. The source is a female patient aged 50 to 65 who had an allogeneic stem cell transplant, so the T cells may come from the graft donor. Some clones in this sample may be carry-over from other donors' samples. The CDR3 DNA is TGTGCCAGCTCACTCGAAACAGCGGGAGTATCCGGCGAGCAGTACTTC. Its translation is CASSLETAGVSGEQYF.